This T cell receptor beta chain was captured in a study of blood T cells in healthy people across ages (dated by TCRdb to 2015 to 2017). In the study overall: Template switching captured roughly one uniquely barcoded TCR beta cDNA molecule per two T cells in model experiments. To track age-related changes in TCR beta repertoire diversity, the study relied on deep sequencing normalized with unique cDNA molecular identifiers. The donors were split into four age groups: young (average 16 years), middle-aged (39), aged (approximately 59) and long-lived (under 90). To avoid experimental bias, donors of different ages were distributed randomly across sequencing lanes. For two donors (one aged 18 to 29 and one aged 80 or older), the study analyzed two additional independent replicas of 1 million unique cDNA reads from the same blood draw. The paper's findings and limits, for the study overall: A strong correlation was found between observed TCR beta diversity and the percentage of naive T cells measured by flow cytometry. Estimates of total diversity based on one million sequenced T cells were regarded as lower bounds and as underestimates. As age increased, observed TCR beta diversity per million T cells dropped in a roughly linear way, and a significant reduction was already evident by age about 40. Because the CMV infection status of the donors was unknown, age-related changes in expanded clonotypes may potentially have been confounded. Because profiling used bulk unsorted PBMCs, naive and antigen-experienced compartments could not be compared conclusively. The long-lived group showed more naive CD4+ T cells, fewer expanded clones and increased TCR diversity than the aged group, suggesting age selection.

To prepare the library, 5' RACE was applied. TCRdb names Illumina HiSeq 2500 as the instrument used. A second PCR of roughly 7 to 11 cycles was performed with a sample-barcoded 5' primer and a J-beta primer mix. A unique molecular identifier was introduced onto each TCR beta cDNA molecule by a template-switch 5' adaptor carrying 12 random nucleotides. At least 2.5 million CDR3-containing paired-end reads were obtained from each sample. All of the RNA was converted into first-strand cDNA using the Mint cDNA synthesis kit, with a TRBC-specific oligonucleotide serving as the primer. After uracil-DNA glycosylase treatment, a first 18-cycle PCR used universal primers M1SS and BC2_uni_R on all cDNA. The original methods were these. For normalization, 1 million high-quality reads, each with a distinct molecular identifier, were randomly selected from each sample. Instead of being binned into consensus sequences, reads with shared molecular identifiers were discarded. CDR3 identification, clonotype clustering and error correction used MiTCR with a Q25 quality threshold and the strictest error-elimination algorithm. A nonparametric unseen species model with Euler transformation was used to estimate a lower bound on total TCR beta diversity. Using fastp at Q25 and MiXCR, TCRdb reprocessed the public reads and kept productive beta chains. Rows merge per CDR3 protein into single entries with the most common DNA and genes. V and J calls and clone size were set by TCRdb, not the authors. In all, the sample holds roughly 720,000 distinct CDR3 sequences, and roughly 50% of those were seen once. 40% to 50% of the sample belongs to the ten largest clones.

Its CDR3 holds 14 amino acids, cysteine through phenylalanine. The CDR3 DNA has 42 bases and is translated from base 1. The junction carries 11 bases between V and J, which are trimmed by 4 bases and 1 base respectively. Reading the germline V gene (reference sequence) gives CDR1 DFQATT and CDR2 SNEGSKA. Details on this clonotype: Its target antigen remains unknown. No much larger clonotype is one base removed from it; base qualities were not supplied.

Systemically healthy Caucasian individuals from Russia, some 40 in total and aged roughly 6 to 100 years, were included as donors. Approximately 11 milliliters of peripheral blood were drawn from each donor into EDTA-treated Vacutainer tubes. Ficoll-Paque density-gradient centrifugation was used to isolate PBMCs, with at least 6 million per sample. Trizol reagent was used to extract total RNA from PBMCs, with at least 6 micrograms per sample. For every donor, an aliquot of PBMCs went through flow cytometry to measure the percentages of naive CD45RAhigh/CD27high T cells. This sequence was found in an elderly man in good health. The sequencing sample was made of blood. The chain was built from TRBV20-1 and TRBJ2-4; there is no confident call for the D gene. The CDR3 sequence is CSAMPLAAKNIQYF. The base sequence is TGCAGTGCTATGCCCCTCGCGGCCAAAAACATTCAGTACTTC.